This T cell receptor beta chain was retrieved from a study of shared T cell receptors in the human thymus. Sequencing was performed with immunoSEQ multiplex PCR; in TCRdb, only in-frame clones are kept and a portion is missing. In the table there are over 650,000 clones, approximately 87% of which are singletons. Germline V gives CDR1 MNHEY, CDR2 SVGAGI. This CDR3 comprises 14 residues. Trimming took off 10 bases at V and 0 bases at J, with 12 bases between the two ends. This sample was shared with a second study, whose subject was human thymus T cells. That paper adds: The authors found apparently biased V and J gene usage in thymic and blood repertoires. Related studies found that unrelated individuals share highly overlapping thymic repertoires.

The sample was thymocytes. J is TRBJ1-4 and V is TRBV6-5; D unresolved. The source of this sequence is a boy in the first two years of life with a congenital heart defect. CDR3 in DNA: TGTGCCACCGATAACAGTGCAACTAATGAAAAACTGTTTTTT. It encodes CATDNSATNEKLFF.